A single T cell receptor (beta chain) is shown here with its context. What antigen it recognizes has not been identified. Base qualities are not recorded, but no much larger clone differs from it by a single base. These data come from a study of graft-versus-host responses after intestinal transplantation (TCRdb year 2021). Broadly, across the study: The transplants that recipients received were multivisceral, liver-intestinal, or isolated intestinal. Every recipient was given anti-thymocyte globulin induction, then maintenance tacrolimus and steroids for two to three years. Instead of going to the commercial service, samples from a few later patients were sequenced in-house on an Illumina MiSeq and processed with MiXCR. To identify alloreactive clones, pre-transplant mixed lymphocyte reaction products were sequenced and then compared with unstimulated pre-transplant donor and recipient T cells. A cohort of about 25 intestinal transplant recipients, including one retransplant, was enrolled, and a few patients lacking pretransplant specimens were excluded. After intestinal transplantation, graft-versus-host and host-versus-graft alloreactive T cell clones in the graft, circulation and bone marrow were tracked using bulk TCR-beta CDR3 sequencing. A peak of at least 4% donor T cells among recipient peripheral blood mononuclear cells was the definition used for donor T cell macrochimerism.

Germline trimming: 3 bases from V, 12 bases from J; junction bases outside gene matches: 13. From cysteine to phenylalanine, the CDR3 is 15 amino acids long. This entry keeps only the CDR3 DNA: 45 bases, framed from base 1. CDR1 and CDR2, looked up from the germline V gene (reference sequence), are SGHNT and YYREEE. The time point label, as the study defines it: cells obtained before transplantation from donor or recipient. CD3+CD4+ and CD3+CD8+ populations were FACS-sorted from unstimulated pre-transplant donor and recipient cells taken from spleen or lymph nodes. Library creation used the immunoSEQ multiplex PCR assay. For most patients, genomic DNA was isolated with the Qiagen DNeasy Blood and Tissue Kit and sent frozen to Adaptive Biotechnologies for TCR sequencing. High-throughput TCR-beta CDR3 sequencing of genomic DNA from most patients was performed by Adaptive Biotechnologies. For the original study's pipeline: TCR sequencing data for 18 patients were retrieved from Adaptive's ImmunoSEQ software; a few other patients were processed with MiXCR and VDJtools. To correct CD4 versus CD8 sorting errors, sequences present in both subsets at a frequency ratio below 5:1 were removed. CDR3 nucleotide sequences shared by donor and recipient were removed because the origin of these sequences could not be assigned. At least 2-fold expansion over unstimulated cells and a minimum CFSE-low frequency of 0.002% (template counts) or 0.001% (read counts) were required for clones to be classified as alloreactive. Clones were considered mappable if detected in sequenced pre-transplant spleen, lymph node, or MLR CFSE-low populations of the donor or recipient. Cumulative frequency of alloreactive clones was calculated as a percentage of all sequences weighted by copy number. Imported from immuneACCESS, the table was reduced by TCRdb to in-frame sequences with V and J called. These copies leave out some clones; in studies compared against another copy, an unresolved V gene accounts for under half, and the cause of the remainder is not known. V and J calls and clone size follow that table, whereas D and trimming were derived from the DNA. The sample table holds about 73,000 clones, of which around 87% were seen once. Roughly 3.9% of the sample rests with the top ten.

What the research found in general, with its limitations: Early after transplant, peak levels of circulating GvH clones were found to be associated with declines in HvG clones. Patients with donor T cell macrochimerism had high GvH to HvG T cell clonal ratios in their allografts. GvH clones turned up in recipient bone marrow, with some appearing earlier in ileal mucosa or blood, a pattern consistent with an intestinal mucosal origin. The conclusions were limited by the relatively low number and heterogeneity of the intestinal transplant patients.

The chain joins TRBV5-4 to TRBJ1-4, and TRBD1 matches 8 of the central bases. Here the sequenced sample was unstimulated CD8+ T cells sorted from spleen or lymph node cells, taken before transplant. This TCR was recovered from a human donor who was the organ donor for an intestinal transplant. The CDR3 reads CASSSLGQASEELFF. The DNA reads TGTGCCAGCAGCTCTCTGGGACAGGCGAGTGAGGAACTGTTTTTT.